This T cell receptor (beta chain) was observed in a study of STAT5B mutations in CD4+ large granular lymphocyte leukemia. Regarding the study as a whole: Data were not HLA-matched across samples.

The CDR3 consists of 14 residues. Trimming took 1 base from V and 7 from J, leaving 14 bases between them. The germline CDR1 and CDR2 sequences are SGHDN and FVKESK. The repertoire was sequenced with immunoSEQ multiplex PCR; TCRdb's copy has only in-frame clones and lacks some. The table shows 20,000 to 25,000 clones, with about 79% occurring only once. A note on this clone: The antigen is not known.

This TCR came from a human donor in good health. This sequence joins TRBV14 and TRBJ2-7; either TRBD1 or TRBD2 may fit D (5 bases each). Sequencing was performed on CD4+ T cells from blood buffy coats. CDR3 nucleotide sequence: TGTGCCAGCAGCCAAGTCGAGGGGTCTGGGGAGCAGTACTTC. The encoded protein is CASSQVEGSGEQYF. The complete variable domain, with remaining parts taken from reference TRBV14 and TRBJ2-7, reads EAGVTQFPSHSVIEKGQTVTLRCDPISGHDNLYWYRRVMGKEIKFLLHFVKESKQDESGMPNNRFLAERTGGTYSTLKVQPAELEDSGVYFCASSQVEGSGEQYFGPGTRLTVT.